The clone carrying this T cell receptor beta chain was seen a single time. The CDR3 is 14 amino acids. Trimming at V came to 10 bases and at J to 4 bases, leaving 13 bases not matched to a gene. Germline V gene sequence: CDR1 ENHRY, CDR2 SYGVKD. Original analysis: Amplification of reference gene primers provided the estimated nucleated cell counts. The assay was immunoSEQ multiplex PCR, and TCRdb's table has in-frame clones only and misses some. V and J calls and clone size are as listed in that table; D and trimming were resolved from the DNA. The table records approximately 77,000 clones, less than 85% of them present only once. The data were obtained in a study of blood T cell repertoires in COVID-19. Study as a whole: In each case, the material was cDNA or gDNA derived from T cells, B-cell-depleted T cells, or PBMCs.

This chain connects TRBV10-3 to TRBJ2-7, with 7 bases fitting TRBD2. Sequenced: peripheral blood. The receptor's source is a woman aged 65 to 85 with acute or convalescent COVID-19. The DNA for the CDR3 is TGTGCCACCAAAGAAGGGACGGGGGGATACGAGCAGTACTTC. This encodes CATKEGTGGYEQYF.